This T cell receptor beta chain appears in the sequencing data of a study of Tregs in tolerant kidney transplant recipients (dated by TCRdb to between 2019 and 2020). For the wider study: The study applied TCRbeta sequencing to find donor-specific regulatory T cells before combined kidney and bone marrow transplantation and then followed those same cells after transplant. TCRbeta repertoire sequencing was used in a few healthy controls to compare several ways of expanding Tregs specific for an allogeneic donor.

For TCRbeta CDR3 sequencing, genomic DNA from the sorted cells was extracted using the QIAGEN DNeasy Blood and Tissue Kit. High-throughput TCRbeta CDR3 sequencing, including PCR amplification with bias correction and internal controls, was performed commercially through immunoSEQ. Per the source publication's procedure: A unique productive TCRbeta sequence was defined by the CDR3 nucleotide sequence when primers matched, and otherwise by the CDR3 amino acid sequence together with the Vbeta and Jbeta genes. To correct sorting error, sequences shared between sorted populations at a frequency ratio of 2:1 or less were removed; the rest were assigned to the higher population. Sequences were defined as donor-reactive when expanded at least 5-fold in CFSE-low cells versus unstimulated cells and present at a frequency of at least 0.01% in CFSE-low cells. Jensen-Shannon divergence, calculated on the top 100 TCRbeta sequences ranked by frequency, was used to quantify repertoire divergence. For samples with multiple sequencing runs, sorting error was corrected separately for each run before the runs were pooled. TCRdb stores this immuneACCESS table with in-frame sequences only. Part of the clones is absent; in the studies checked, under half of the shortfall reflects unresolved V genes, and no reason is known for the rest. V, J and clone size reflect that table, while D and trimming were determined from the DNA. Within this sample are some 65,000 clones, with about four fifths of them counted one time only. Roughly 4.9% of the sample comes from the top ten.

On this clone: This clone's antigen is unknown. Base quality data are lacking; no much larger clone is found one base away.

For CDR1 and CDR2, the germline V gene (reference sequence) lists MNHNY and SVGAGI. For this chain, trimming is 8 bases at the V end and 7 bases at the J end, and the number of junction bases without a gene match is 6. From cysteine to phenylalanine, the CDR3 is 13 amino acids long. The sequence is cut down to CDR3 DNA, 39 bases in frame from base 1. Points the paper makes about the study in general: The most biologically relevant and donor-specific TCRbeta repertoire appeared to be identified by expanding Tregs with activated donor B cells. Biological reproducibility was not examined directly, but technical replication error appeared to be minimal. The study was constrained by small patient numbers, and validation of the findings is required in larger populations and under other immunosuppression protocols.

Unstimulated Tregs (CD4+CD25+CD127-), CD4+ non-Tregs (CD4+CD25-), CD4 and CD8 cells were FACS-sorted from thawed PBMCs. Blood from healthy controls was obtained either as purchased buffy coats or from healthy volunteers. Healthy control blood was separated into PBMCs by Ficoll density gradient and cryopreserved, and patient PBMCs were collected both before and after transplant. The receptor was derived from a human donor in good health. The sequence links TRBV6-6 to TRBJ1-5; TRBD1 agrees with 9 junctional bases. The sample was CD4+ T cells from blood. The CDR3 in this case is CASGDRAKQPQHF. Read as DNA, the sequence is TGTGCCAGCGGGGACAGGGCAAAGCAGCCCCAGCATTTT.